This entry features one T cell receptor beta chain sequence. What it binds is unknown. The data originate from a study of breast tumors, draining lymph nodes, adjacent tissues. Study-wide findings and caveats: Luminal-like breast cancer showed significantly higher tumor–nontumor repertoire similarity than basal-like. Tumors had less TCR diversity than lymph nodes, more than nontumor tissue.

The lymph nodes were axillary draining lymph nodes from breast cancer patients. TCRdb analysed the multiplex PCR reads with MiXCR anew, one entry per CDR3 protein. This table has some 170,000 distinct CDR3 sequences, more than 25% appearing once. Germline V CDR1 and CDR2: MNHNY, SVGAGI (reference sequence). CDR3 size: 15 residues. V was shortened by 7 bases and J by 5 bases, with 20 bases between the two germline ends. Sequences were obtained from axillary lymph node tissue. This chain links TRBV6-6 with TRBJ1-1, with a weak D call TRBD1 (6 bases). This TCR derives from a female donor with breast cancer. Some clones in this sample may be carry-over from other donors' samples. The CDR3 loop is CASIREGGQGTEAFF. CDR3 coding DNA: TGTGCCAGCATCCGGGAGGGGGGGCAGGGGACTGAAGCTTTCTTT.